There are a few counts of the clone carrying this T cell receptor beta chain. What it recognizes is unknown. TCRdb called the reads again in MiXCR, with one record for every CDR3 protein. The data hold more than 500,000 distinct CDR3 sequences, with 16% observed a single time. These data are taken from a study of T cell repertoires in cytomegalovirus infection. Study-level points and caveats: The cumulative frequency of public TCR beta families identified carriers of CMV plus the relevant HLA.

This clonotype was obtained from a human donor in good health (CMV status not recorded). Some clones in this sample may be carry-over from other donors' samples. The specimen sequenced was CD8+ T cells from PBMCs.

This chain's CDR3 is CASSLVRDAEAFF. The CDR3 bases are TGTGCCAGCAGCTTGGTAAGGGACGCTGAAGCTTTCTTT. The chain has TRBV5-6 and TRBJ1-1; possibly TRBD1 for D (5 bases). Per germline, CDR1 SGHDT and CDR2 YYEEEE. The V and J ends lost 0 bases and 6 bases respectively, with 9 bases between them. The length of the CDR3 is 13 residues.